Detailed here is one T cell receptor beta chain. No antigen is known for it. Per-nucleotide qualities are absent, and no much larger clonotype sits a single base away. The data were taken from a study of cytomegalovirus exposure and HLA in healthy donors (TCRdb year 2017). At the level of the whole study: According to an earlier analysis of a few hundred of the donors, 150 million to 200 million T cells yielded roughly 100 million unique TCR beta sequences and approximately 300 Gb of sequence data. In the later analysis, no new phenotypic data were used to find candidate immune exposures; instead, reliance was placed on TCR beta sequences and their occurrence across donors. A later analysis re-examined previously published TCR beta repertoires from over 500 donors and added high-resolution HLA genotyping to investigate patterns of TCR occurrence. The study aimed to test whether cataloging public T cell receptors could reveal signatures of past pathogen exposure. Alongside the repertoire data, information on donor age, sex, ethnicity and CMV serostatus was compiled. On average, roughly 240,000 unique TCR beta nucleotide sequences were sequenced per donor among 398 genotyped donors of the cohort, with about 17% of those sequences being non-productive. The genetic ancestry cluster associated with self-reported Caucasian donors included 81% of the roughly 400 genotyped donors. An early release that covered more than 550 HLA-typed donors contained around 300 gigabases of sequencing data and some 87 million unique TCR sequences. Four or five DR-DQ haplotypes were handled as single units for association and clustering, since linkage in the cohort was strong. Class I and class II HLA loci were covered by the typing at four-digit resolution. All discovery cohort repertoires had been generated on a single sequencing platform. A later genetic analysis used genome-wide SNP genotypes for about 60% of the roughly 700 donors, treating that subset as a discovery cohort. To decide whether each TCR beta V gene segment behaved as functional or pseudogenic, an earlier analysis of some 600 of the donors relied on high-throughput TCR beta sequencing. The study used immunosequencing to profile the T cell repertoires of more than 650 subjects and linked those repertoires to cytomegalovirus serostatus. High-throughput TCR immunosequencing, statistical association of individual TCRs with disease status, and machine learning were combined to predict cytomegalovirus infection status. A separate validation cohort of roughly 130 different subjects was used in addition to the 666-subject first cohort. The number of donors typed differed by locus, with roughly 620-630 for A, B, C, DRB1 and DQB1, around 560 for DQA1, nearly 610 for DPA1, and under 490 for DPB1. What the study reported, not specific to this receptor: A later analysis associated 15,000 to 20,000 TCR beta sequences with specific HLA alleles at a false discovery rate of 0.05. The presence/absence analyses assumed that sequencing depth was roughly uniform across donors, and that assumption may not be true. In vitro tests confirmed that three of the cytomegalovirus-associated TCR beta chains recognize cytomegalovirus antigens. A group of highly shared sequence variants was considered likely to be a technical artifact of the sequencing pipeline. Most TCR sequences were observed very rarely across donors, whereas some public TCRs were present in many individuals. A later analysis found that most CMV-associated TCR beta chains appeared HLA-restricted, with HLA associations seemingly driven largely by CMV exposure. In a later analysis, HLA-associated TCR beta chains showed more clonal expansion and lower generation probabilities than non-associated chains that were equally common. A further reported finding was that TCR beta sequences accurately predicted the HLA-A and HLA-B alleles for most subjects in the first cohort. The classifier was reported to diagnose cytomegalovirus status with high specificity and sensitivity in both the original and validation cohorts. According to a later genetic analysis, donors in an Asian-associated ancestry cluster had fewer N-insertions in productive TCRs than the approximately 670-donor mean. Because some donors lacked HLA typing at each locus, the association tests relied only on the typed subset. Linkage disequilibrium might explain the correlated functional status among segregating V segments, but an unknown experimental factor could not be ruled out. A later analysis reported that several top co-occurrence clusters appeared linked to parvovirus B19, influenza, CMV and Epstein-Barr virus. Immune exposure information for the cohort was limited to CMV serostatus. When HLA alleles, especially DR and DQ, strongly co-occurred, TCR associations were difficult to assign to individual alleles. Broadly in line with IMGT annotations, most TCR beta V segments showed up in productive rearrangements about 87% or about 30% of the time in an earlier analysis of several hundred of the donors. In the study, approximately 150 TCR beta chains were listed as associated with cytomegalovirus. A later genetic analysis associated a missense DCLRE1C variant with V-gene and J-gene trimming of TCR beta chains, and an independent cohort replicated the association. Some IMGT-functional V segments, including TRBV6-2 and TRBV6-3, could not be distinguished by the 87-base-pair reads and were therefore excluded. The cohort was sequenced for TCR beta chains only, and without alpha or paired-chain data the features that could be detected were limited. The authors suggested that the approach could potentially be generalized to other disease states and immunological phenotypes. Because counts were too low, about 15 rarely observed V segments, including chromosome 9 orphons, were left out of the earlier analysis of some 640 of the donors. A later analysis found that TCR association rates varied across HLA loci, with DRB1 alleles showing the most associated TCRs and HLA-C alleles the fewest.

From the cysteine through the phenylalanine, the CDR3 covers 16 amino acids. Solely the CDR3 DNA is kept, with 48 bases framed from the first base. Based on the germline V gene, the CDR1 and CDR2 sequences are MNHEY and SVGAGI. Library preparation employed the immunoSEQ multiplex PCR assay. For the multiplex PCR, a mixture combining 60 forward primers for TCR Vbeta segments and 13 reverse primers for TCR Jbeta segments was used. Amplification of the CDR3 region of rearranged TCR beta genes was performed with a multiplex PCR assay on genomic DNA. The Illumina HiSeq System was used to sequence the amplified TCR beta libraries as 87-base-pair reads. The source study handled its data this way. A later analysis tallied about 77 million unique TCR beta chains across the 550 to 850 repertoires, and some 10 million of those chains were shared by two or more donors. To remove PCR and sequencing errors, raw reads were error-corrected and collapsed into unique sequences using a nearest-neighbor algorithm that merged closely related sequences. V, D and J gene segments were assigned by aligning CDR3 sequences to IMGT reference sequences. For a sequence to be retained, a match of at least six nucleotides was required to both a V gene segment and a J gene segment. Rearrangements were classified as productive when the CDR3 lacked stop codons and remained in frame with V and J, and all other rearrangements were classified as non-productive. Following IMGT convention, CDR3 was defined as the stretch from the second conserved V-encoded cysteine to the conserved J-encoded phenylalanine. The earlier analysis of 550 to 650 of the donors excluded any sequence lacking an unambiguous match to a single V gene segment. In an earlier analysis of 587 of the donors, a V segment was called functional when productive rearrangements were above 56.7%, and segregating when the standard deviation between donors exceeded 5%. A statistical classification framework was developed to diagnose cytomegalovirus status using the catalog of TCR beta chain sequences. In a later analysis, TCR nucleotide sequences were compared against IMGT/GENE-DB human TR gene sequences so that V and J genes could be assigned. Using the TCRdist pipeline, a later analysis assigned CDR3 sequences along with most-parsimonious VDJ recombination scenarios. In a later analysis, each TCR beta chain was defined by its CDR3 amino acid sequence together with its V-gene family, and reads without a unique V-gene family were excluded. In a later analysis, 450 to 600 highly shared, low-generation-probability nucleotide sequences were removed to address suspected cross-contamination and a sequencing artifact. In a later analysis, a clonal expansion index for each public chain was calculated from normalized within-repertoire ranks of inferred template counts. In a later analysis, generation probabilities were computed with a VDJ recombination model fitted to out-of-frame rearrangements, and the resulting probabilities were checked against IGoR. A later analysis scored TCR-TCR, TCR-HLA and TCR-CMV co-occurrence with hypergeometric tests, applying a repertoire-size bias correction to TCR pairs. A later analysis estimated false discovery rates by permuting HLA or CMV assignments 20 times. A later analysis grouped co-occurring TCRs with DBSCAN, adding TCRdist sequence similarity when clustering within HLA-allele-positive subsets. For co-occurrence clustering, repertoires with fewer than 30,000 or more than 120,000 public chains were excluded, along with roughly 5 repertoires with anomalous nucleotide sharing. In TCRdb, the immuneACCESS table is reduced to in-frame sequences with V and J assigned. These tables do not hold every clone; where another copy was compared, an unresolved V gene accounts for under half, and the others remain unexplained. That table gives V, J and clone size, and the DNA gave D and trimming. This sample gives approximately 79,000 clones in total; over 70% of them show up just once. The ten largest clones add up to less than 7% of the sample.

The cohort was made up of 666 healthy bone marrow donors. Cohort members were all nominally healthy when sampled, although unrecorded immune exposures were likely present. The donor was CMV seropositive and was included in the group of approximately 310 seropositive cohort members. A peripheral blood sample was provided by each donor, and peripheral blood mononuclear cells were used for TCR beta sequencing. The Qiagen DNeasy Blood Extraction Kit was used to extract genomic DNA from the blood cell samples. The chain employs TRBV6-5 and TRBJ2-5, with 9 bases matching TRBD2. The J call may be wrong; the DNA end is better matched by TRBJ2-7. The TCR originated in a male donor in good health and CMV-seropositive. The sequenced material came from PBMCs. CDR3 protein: CASSYSGLAGAYEQYF. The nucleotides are TGTGCCAGCAGTTACTCGGGATTAGCGGGGGCCTACGAGCAGTACTTC.